This record concerns one T cell receptor (beta chain) sequence. This specimen comes from a study of CD8 T cells in Susac syndrome. CD8+ and CD4+ T cells from blood underwent TCR beta sequencing, which was carried out in a high-throughput format. Negative isolation yielded CD4+ and CD8+ T cells, and FACS enriched TEMRA cells. RNA, at about 0.45 to 1 ug, was reverse transcribed with random hexamers. Amplification of TCR beta CDR3 spanned 54 Vbeta and 13 Jbeta via immunoSEQ multiplex PCR. TCRdb re-called the immunoSEQ multiplex PCR reads with MiXCR, one entry per CDR3 protein. The table records under 350,000 distinct CDR3 sequences, about 90% of them present only once. V lost 0 bases to trimming and J lost 8 bases, with 16 bases between them. CDR3 length: 15 amino acids. The germline CDR1 and CDR2 sequences are DFQATT and SNEGSKA (reference sequence).

Input material: CD4+ T cells from PBMCs. This receptor was identified in a human donor with multiple sclerosis. The rearrangement uses TRBV20-1 and TRBJ1-4; D might be TRBD1 (5 bases). The CDR3, as DNA: TGCAGTGCTAGAGATAAGAGGCAGGGAGGGGAAAAACTGTTTTTT. Translating it yields CSARDKRQGGEKLFF.